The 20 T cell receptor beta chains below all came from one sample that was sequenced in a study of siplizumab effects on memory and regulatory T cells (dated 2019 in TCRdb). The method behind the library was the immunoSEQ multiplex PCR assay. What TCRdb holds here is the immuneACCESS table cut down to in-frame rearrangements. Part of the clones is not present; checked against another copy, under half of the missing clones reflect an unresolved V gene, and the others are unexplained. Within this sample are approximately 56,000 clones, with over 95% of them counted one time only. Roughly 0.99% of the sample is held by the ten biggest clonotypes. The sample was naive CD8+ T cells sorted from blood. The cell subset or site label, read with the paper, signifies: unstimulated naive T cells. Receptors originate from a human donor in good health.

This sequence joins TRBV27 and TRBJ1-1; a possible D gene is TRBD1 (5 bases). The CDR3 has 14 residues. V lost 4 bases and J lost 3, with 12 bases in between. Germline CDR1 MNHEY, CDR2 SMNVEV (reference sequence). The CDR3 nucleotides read TGTGCCAGCAGTTCCTCCGGGGCCGACACTGAAGCTTTCTTT. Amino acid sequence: CASSSSGADTEAFF.

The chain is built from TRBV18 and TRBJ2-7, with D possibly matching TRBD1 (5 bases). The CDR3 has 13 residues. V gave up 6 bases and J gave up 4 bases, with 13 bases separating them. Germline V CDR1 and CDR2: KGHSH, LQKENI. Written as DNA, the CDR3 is TGTGCCAGCTCCTCTGCCAGGGCTTACGAGCAGTACTTC. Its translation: CASSSARAYEQYF. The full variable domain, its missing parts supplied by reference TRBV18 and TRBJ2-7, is NAGVMQNPRHLVRRRGQEARLRCSPMKGHSHVYWYRQLPEEGLKFMVYLQKENIIDESGMPKERFSAEFPKEGPSILRIQQVVRGDSAAYFCASSSARAYEQYFGPGTRLTVT.

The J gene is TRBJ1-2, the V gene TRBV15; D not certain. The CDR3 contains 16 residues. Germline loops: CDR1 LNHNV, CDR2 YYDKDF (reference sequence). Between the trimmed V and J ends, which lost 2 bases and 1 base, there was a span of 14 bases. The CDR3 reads CATSRRPLVVNYGYTF. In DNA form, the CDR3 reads TGTGCCACCAGCAGAAGACCATTAGTGGTTAACTATGGCTACACCTTC.

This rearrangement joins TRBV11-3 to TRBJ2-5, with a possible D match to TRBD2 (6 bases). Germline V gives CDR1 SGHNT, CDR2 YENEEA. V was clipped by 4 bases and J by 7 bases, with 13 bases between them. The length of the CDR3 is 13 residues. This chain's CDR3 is CASSSRLVGTQYF. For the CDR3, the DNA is TGTGCCAGCAGCTCCCGACTAGTCGGGACCCAGTACTTC.

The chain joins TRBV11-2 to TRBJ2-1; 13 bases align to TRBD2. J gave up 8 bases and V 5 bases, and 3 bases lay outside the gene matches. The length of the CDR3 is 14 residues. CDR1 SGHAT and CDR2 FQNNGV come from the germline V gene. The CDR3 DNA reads TGTGCCAGCAGCCGGACTAGCGGGAGCGATGAGCAGTTCTTC. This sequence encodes CASSRTSGSDEQFF. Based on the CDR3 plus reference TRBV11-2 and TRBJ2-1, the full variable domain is EAGVAQSPRYKIIEKRQSVAFWCNPISGHATLYWYQQILGQGPKLLIQFQNNGVVDDSQLPKDRFSAERLKGVDSTLKIQPAKLEDSAVYLCASSRTSGSDEQFFGPGTRLTVL.

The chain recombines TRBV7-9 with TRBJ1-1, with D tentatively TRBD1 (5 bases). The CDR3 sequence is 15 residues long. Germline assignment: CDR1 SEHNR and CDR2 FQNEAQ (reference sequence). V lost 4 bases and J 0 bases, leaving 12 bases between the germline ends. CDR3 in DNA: TGTGCCAGCAGCTCACCGACAGCCCTGAACACTGAAGCTTTCTTT. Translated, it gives CASSSPTALNTEAFF.

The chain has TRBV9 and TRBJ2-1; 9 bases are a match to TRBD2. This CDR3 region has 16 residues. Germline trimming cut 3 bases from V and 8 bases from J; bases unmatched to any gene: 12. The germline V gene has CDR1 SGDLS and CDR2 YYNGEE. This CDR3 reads CASSARRLAGPDEQFF. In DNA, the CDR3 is TGTGCCAGCAGCGCCCGGCGGCTAGCGGGACCGGATGAGCAGTTCTTC. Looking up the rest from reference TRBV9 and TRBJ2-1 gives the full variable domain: DSGVTQTPKHLITATGQRVTLRCSPRSGDLSVYWYQQSLDQGLQFLIQYYNGEERAKGNILERFSAQQFPDLHSELNLSSLELGDSALYFCASSARRLAGPDEQFFGPGTRLTVL.

The chain's CDR3 is CASSYSTGGGEKLFF. In DNA, the CDR3 is TGTGCCAGCAGTTACTCTACAGGGGGCGGTGAAAAACTGTTTTTT. The V call is TRBV6-6, the J call TRBJ1-4, with TRBD1 matching over 9 bases. V lost 0 bases, J lost 7 bases, and 3 bases stayed unmatched. There are 15 residues in the CDR3. From germline, CDR1 is MNHNY and CDR2 SVGAGI (reference sequence).

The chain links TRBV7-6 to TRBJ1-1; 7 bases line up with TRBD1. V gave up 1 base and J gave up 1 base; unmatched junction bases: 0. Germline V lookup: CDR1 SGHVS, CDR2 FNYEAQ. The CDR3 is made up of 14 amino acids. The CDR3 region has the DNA TGTGCCAGCAGCTTAGGGACAGGGAACACTGAAGCTTTCTTT. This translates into CASSLGTGNTEAFF.

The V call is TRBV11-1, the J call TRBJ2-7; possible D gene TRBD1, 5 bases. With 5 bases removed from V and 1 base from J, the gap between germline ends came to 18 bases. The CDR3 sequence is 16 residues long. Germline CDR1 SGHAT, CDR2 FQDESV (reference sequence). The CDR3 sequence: CASSAPDSSLSYEQYF. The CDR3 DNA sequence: TGTGCCAGCAGCGCCCCTGACAGCTCATTATCCTACGAGCAGTACTTC.

CDR3 sequence: CASSLGTTVYNEQFF. Written as DNA, the CDR3 is TGTGCCAGCAGCTTAGGGACTACCGTATACAATGAGCAGTTCTTC. The rearrangement uses TRBV7-2 and TRBJ2-1; maybe TRBD2 (6 bases). CDR1 and CDR2 (germline): SGHTA, FQGNSA. The CDR3 contains 15 residues. Trimming cost V 1 base and J 4 bases, with 11 bases left between them.

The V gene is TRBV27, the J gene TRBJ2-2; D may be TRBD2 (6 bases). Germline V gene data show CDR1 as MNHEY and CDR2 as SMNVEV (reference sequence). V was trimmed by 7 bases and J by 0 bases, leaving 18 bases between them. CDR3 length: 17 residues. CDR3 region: CASTAAVAAPNTGELFF. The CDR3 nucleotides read TGTGCCAGCACCGCCGCGGTAGCGGCTCCGAACACCGGGGAGCTGTTTTTT.

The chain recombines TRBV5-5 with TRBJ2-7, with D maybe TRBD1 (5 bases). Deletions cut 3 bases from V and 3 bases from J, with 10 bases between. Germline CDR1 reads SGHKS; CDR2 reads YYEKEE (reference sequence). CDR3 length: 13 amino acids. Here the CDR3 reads CASSSRQSYEQYF. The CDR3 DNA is TGTGCCAGCAGCTCTAGACAGAGCTACGAGCAGTACTTC. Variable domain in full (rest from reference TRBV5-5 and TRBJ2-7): DAGVTQSPTHLIKTRGQQVTLRCSPISGHKSVSWYQQVLGQGPQFIFQYYEKEERGRGNFPDRFSARQFPNYSSELNVNALLLGDSALYLCASSSRQSYEQYFGPGTRLTVT.

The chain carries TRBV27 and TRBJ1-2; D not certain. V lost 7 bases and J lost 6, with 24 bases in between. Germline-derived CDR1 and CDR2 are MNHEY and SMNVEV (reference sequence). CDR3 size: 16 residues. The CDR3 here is CASTQIPGDWENGYTF. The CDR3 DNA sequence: TGTGCCAGCACCCAAATTCCCGGGGATTGGGAGAATGGCTACACCTTC.

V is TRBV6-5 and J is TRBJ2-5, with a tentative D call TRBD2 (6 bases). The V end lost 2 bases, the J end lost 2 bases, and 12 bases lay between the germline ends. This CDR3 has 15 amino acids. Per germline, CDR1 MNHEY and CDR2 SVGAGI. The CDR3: CASSYGASEQETQYF. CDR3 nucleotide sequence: TGTGCCAGCAGTTACGGTGCTAGCGAGCAAGAGACCCAGTACTTC.

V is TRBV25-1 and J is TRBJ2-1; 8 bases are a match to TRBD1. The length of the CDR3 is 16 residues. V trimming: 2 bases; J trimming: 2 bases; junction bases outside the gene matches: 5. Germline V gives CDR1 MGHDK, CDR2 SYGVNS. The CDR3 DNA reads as TGTGCCAGCAGTGAACCCGACAGGGGTCCCTACAATGAGCAGTTCTTC. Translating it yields CASSEPDRGPYNEQFF.

The CDR3 coding sequence is TGTGCCAGCAGTTCTAGGGAGGACTATGGCTACACCTTC. As protein: CASSSREDYGYTF. The V call is TRBV6-5, the J call TRBJ1-2; D remains ambiguous. Germline assignment: CDR1 MNHEY and CDR2 SVGAGI. The CDR3 is 13 amino acids. V gave up 4 bases and J gave up 3 bases, with 9 bases separating them.

The CDR3 region is CASRNPFEIAGSNTGELFF. The CDR3 DNA reads as TGTGCCAGCAGAAACCCTTTTGAGATAGCGGGGTCGAACACCGGGGAGCTGTTTTTT. The V gene is TRBV28, the J gene TRBJ2-2; TRBD2 matches at 8 bases. With 6 bases clipped from V and 0 bases from J, the junction kept 15 bases outside the gene matches. Germline CDR1 reads MDHEN; CDR2 reads SYDVKM. This CDR3 has 19 amino acids.

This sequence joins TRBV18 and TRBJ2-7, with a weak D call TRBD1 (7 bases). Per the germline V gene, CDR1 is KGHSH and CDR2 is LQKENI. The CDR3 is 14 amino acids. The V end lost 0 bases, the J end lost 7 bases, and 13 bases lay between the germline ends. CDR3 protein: CASSPPEGADEQYF. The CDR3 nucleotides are TGTGCCAGCTCACCACCGGAGGGGGCGGATGAGCAGTACTTC. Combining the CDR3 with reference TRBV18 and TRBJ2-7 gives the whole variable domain NAGVMQNPRHLVRRRGQEARLRCSPMKGHSHVYWYRQLPEEGLKFMVYLQKENIIDESGMPKERFSAEFPKEGPSILRIQQVVRGDSAAYFCASSPPEGADEQYFGPGTRLTVT.

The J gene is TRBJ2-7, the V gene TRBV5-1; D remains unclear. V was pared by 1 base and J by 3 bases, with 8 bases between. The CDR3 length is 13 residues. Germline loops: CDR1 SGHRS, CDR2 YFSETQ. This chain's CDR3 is CASSLTWGYEQYF. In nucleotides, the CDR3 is TGCGCCAGCAGCTTGACGTGGGGCTACGAGCAGTACTTC.